This passage covers 32 T cell receptor beta chains from one sample sequenced in a study of blood T cell repertoires in COVID-19. The table came from immunoSEQ multiplex PCR; TCRdb's copy has only in-frame clones and leaves some out. This table holds around 250,000 clones, about nine tenths found once. Sequences were obtained from PBMCs or T cells enriched from blood (not recorded which). The receptors shown here come from a woman aged 40-49 years with acute COVID-19.

The chain has TRBV10-1 and TRBJ2-7, with 9 bases aligning to TRBD1. This CDR3 region has 15 residues. The germline gives CDR1 WNHNN, CDR2 SYGVQD (reference sequence). With V trimmed by 4 bases and J by 6 bases, 10 bases remained unmatched. The CDR3: CASSAPGQGRSEQYF. The CDR3 DNA sequence: TGCGCCAGCAGTGCCCCGGGACAGGGCCGTAGCGAGCAGTACTTC.

The chain uses TRBV3-1 (or the pseudogene TRBV3-2) and TRBJ1-4; unclear D gene. CDR3 size: 13 residues. Deletions cut 4 bases from V and 7 bases from J, with 10 bases between. The germline gives CDR1 LGHDT, CDR2 YNNKEL (reference sequence). CDR3 in DNA: TGTGCCAGCAGCCTCAATGGAGGTGAAAAACTGTTTTTT. It translates to CASSLNGGEKLFF.

The gene calls are TRBV27 and TRBJ2-2, with D unclear. This CDR3 comprises 12 residues. Germline lookup yields CDR1 MNHEY and CDR2 SMNVEV (reference sequence). With 3 bases removed from V and 5 bases from J, the gap between germline ends came to 4 bases. CDR3 DNA sequence: TGTGCCAGCAGTTTCATGACCGGGGAGCTGTTTTTT. Its translation is CASSFMTGELFF.

The gene calls are TRBV6-1 and TRBJ2-2, with a possible D match to TRBD2 (6 bases). The germline V gene has CDR1 MNHNS and CDR2 SASEGT. The ends were cut back, 2 bases at V and 7 bases at J, with 11 bases in the middle. The length of the CDR3 is 14 residues. The CDR3 reads CASSERLAIGELFF. The DNA of the CDR3 is TGTGCCAGCAGTGAACGGCTAGCGATCGGGGAGCTGTTTTTT.

The chain recombines TRBV18 with TRBJ2-4; D unclear. CDR1 and CDR2 from the germline V gene are KGHSH and LQKENI. Trimming removed 2 bases at V and 6 bases at J, with 11 bases between. The CDR3 contains 14 residues. The CDR3 DNA is TGTGCCAGCTCACCAGAAGTAGTCTCAAACATTCAGTACTTC. This encodes CASSPEVVSNIQYF. The full variable domain, rest sourced from reference TRBV18 and TRBJ2-4, is NAGVMQNPRHLVRRRGQEARLRCSPMKGHSHVYWYRQLPEEGLKFMVYLQKENIIDESGMPKERFSAEFPKEGPSILRIQQVVRGDSAAYFCASSPEVVSNIQYFGAGTRLSVL.

The chain has TRBV28 and TRBJ2-1, with D unclear. V was trimmed by 3 bases and J by 5 bases, leaving 14 bases between them. The CDR3 runs 15 residues. Germline V gene sequence: CDR1 MDHEN, CDR2 SYDVKM. This CDR3 is CASSFRLGSHNEQFF. As DNA, the CDR3 is TGTGCCAGCAGTTTTAGGCTAGGCTCTCACAATGAGCAGTTCTTC.

This chain connects TRBV15 to TRBJ2-3, with 7 bases fitting TRBD1. Germline V gene sequence: CDR1 LNHNV, CDR2 YYDKDF (reference sequence). The CDR3 consists of 18 residues. J gave up 3 bases and V 3 bases, and 15 bases lay outside the gene matches. The CDR3 DNA reads as TGTGCCACCAGCAGTCCCATCACAGGGGATCCTCGTACAGATACGCAGTATTTT. Its protein is CATSSPITGDPRTDTQYF.

The chain links TRBV27 to TRBJ1-6, with D possibly being TRBD1 (5 bases). Germline V gene data show CDR1 as MNHEY and CDR2 as SMNVEV (reference sequence). This CDR3 is 16 amino acids long. Trimming left V 2 bases short and J 7 bases short, with 15 bases between. The CDR3 spells CASSLMGTAGNSPLHF. The CDR3 DNA reads as TGTGCCAGCAGTTTAATGGGGACGGCGGGGAATTCACCCCTCCACTTT.

About this clone: The limits of the CDR3 on the DNA are not certain, so only TCRdb's listed CDR3 is given. The gene calls are TRBV28 and TRBJ1-2; the D segment call TRBD1 is taken from the table without a DNA check. Germline CDR1 reads MDHEN; CDR2 reads SYDVKM. Inclusive of both ends, the CDR3 amounts to 13 amino acids. CDR3 residues: CASSFFGQLGYTF.

This clone turned up a few times. This chain connects TRBV18 to TRBJ1-1; 8 bases are a match to TRBD1. Unmatched junction bases numbered 9, after V lost 6 bases and J lost 6 bases. CDR1 and CDR2 from the germline V gene are KGHSH and LQKENI. The CDR3 spans 14 residues. The CDR3 DNA reads TGTGCCAGCTCGTCCGACAGGGGCCCCGCTGAAGCTTTCTTT. It is translated as CASSSDRGPAEAFF.

V gene TRBV10-3 combines with J gene TRBJ1-1, with 9 bases lining up with TRBD1. The CDR3 runs 15 residues. The junction had 7 bases not matched to a gene; V was cut back by 4 bases and J by 4 bases. Germline assignment: CDR1 ENHRY and CDR2 SYGVKD. The CDR3 nucleotides read TGTGCCATCAGTGTAGTCGGGACAGGGCTCACTGAAGCTTTCTTT. Amino acids: CAISVVGTGLTEAFF.

The chain combines TRBV7-9 with TRBJ2-1, with a tentative D call TRBD2 (6 bases). The CDR3 consists of 14 residues. In germline, CDR1 is SEHNR, CDR2 FQNEAQ (reference sequence). V lost 5 bases to trimming and J lost 7 bases, with 15 bases between them. CDR3 nucleotide sequence: TGTGCCAGCAGCCCTACCGGGGGATTTAATGAGCAGTTCTTC. Residues: CASSPTGGFNEQFF. Filled out from reference TRBV7-9 and TRBJ2-1, the complete variable domain reads DTGVSQNPRHKITKRGQNVTFRCDPISEHNRLYWYRQTLGQGPEFLTYFQNEAQLEKSRLLSDRFSAERPKGSFSTLEIQRTEQGDSAMYLCASSPTGGFNEQFFGPGTRLTVL.

This chain links TRBV20-1 with TRBJ2-7; D gene uncertain. Germline V gives CDR1 DFQATT, CDR2 SNEGSKA (reference sequence). CDR3 length equals 14 residues. V was shortened by 3 bases and J by 2 bases, with 14 bases between the two germline ends. This CDR3 reads CSASLWSAAYEQYF. The CDR3 DNA is TGCAGTGCTAGTTTATGGAGCGCTGCCTACGAGCAGTACTTC.

This chain uses TRBV28 with TRBJ2-1; D may be TRBD1 (6 bases). Looked up from germline, CDR1 is MDHEN and CDR2 is SYDVKM. The V gene lost 6 bases and the J gene lost 4 bases, with 13 bases spanning the gap. This CDR3 is built from 14 residues. This chain's CDR3 is CASRPTTGYNEQFF. CDR3 DNA: TGTGCCAGCAGACCAACCACAGGGTACAATGAGCAGTTCTTC.

J is TRBJ1-1 and V is TRBV9; a weak D match, TRBD1 (6 bases). Per germline, CDR1 SGDLS and CDR2 YYNGEE. V gave up 2 bases and J gave up 4 bases, with 12 bases separating them. This CDR3 is built from 14 residues. CDR3 nucleotide sequence: TGTGCCAGCAGCGTTACAGGGTTGGCCACTGAAGCTTTCTTT. Protein: CASSVTGLATEAFF.

There are a few counts of this clone. The chain is built from TRBV24-1 and TRBJ2-1; 13 bases map to TRBD2. The CDR3 sequence is 17 residues long. Unmatched junction bases numbered 5, after V lost 1 base and J lost 6 bases. Germline CDR1 KGHDR, CDR2 SFDVKD. CDR3 in DNA: TGTGCCACCAGTGATTTTCGGACTAGCGGGAGAGGCAATGAGCAGTTCTTC. Its translation is CATSDFRTSGRGNEQFF.

The CDR3 reads CASSLSSSGNNEQFF. As DNA, the CDR3 is TGTGCCAGCAGTTTAAGTTCTAGCGGGAACAATGAGCAGTTCTTC. V gene TRBV27 combines with J gene TRBJ2-1; TRBD2 aligns across 9 bases. Germline-derived CDR1 and CDR2 are MNHEY and SMNVEV (reference sequence). There are 15 residues in the CDR3. V shed 2 bases, J shed 5 bases, and the junction held 4 bases outside the gene matches.

The chain recombines TRBV3-1 (or the pseudogene TRBV3-2) with TRBJ2-2; possibly TRBD1 for D (6 bases). CDR1 and CDR2 from the germline V gene are LGHDT and YNNKEL (reference sequence). V lost 0 bases, J lost 5 bases, and 16 bases lay in between. This CDR3 has 17 residues. CDR3 protein: CASSQDYDPRGTGELFF. The CDR3 nucleotides read TGTGCCAGCAGCCAAGATTACGACCCAAGGGGGACCGGGGAGCTGTTTTTT.

The gene calls are TRBV7-2 and TRBJ2-2; no firm D call. Germline V gene sequence: CDR1 SGHTA, CDR2 FQGNSA. V was clipped by 4 bases and J by 6 bases, with 15 bases between them. The CDR3 is made up of 15 amino acids. The CDR3 reads CASSWVQVRAGELFF. The CDR3 DNA reads TGTGCCAGCAGCTGGGTACAAGTCCGGGCCGGGGAGCTGTTTTTT.

The chain has TRBV6-5 and TRBJ1-4; 9 positions agree with TRBD1. The CDR3 length is 14 residues. J was trimmed by 2 bases and V by 6 bases; bases with no gene match: 1. Germline loops: CDR1 MNHEY, CDR2 SVGAGI. DNA of the CDR3: TGTGCCAGCAGACAGGGGGCGACTAATGAAAAACTGTTTTTT. Amino acid sequence: CASRQGATNEKLFF.

CDR3 region: CAWKRVGDIQYF. DNA for the CDR3: TGTGCCTGGAAACGAGTCGGGGACATTCAGTACTTC. The V call is TRBV30, the J call TRBJ2-4; possibly TRBD2 for D (5 bases). Per germline, CDR1 GTSNPN and CDR2 SVGIG (reference sequence). The CDR3 has 12 residues. V lost 4 bases, J lost 8 bases, and 12 bases lay in between. The whole variable domain, remainder taken from reference TRBV30 and TRBJ2-4, is SQTIHQWPATLVQPVGSPLSLECTVEGTSNPNLYWYRQAAGRGLQLLFYSVGIGQISSEVPQNLSASRPQDRQFILSSKKLLLSDSGFYLCAWKRVGDIQYFGAGTRLSVL.

The chain couples TRBV6-5 to TRBJ2-5, with 9 bases identical to TRBD1. Trimming removed 0 bases from V and 6 bases from J; junction bases left unmatched: 5. Germline CDR1 and CDR2: MNHEY and SVGAGI. This CDR3 spans 15 amino acids. This CDR3 is CASSYSMGTGKTQYF. CDR3 in DNA: TGTGCCAGCAGTTACTCGATGGGGACAGGGAAGACCCAGTACTTC.

This chain connects TRBV28 to TRBJ2-1; perhaps TRBD2 as D (5 bases). Germline values: CDR1 MDHEN, CDR2 SYDVKM. The CDR3 is 16 amino acids. V gave up 8 bases and J gave up 4 bases, with 21 bases separating them. The CDR3 DNA reads as TGTGCCAGCGGAGATACCGGGGAGTCCTTTTACAATGAGCAGTTCTTC. The encoded protein is CASGDTGESFYNEQFF.

In its sample, this clone was seen a few times. The rearrangement joins TRBV28 to TRBJ1-5; D possibly corresponds to TRBD1 (6 bases). V lost 6 bases, J lost 0 bases, and 15 bases lay in between. The CDR3 totals 16 residues. Germline CDR1 MDHEN, CDR2 SYDVKM. The CDR3 sequence is CASRGTWFLSNQPQHF. The DNA of the CDR3 is TGTGCCAGCAGGGGGACATGGTTCCTTAGCAATCAGCCCCAGCATTTT.

The chain has TRBV18 and TRBJ1-1; TRBD1 might be the D (5 bases). Trimming cost V 6 bases and J 5 bases, with 19 bases left between them. CDR3 length: 15 amino acids. Per germline, CDR1 KGHSH and CDR2 LQKENI. CDR3 in DNA: TGTGCCAGCTCGCCCGCGGGGGGAGTTGAGACTGAAGCTTTCTTT. It encodes CASSPAGGVETEAFF.

The CDR3 protein is CASSFVGEQYF. The CDR3 DNA sequence: TGTGCCAGCAGTTTTGTCGGTGAGCAGTACTTC. V usage is TRBV12-3 or TRBV12-4 and J usage is TRBJ2-7; D not certain. The CDR3 runs 11 residues. V was trimmed by 3 bases and J by 7 bases, leaving 7 bases between them.

The V and J genes are TRBV7-2 and TRBJ2-3; tentative D call: TRBD2 (6 bases). Per the germline V gene, CDR1 is SGHTA and CDR2 is FQGNSA. V shed 5 bases and J shed 2 bases, with 11 bases lying between them. The CDR3 has 14 amino acids. DNA of the CDR3: TGTGCCAGCAGCCGGGACTTGTCCACAGATACGCAGTATTTT. Its protein product is CASSRDLSTDTQYF.

The chain employs TRBV19 and TRBJ1-3; 7 bases are a match to TRBD1. The CDR3 has 17 amino acids. V dropped 5 bases and J dropped 0; count of bases not matched to a gene: 10. The germline V gene has CDR1 LNHDA and CDR2 SQIVND (reference sequence). CDR3 DNA sequence: TGTGCCAGTAGTTTTCTCGGACAGGTTAGCTCTGGAAACACCATATATTTT. The encoded protein is CASSFLGQVSSGNTIYF.

This clone was picked up one time. At one boundary the junction diverges from the germline segment, which might be a read error. The chain links TRBV7-7 to TRBJ2-1; 11 positions agree with TRBD2. The CDR3 loop spans 17 amino acids. Per the germline V gene, CDR1 is SSHAT and CDR2 is FNYEAQ (reference sequence). In DNA, the CDR3 is TGTGCTAGCAGCCCCGGACTAGCGGGCCCGCCCTACAATGAGCAGTTCTTC. Amino acids: CASSPGLAGPPYNEQFF.

The sample holds one count of this clone. This chain joins TRBV18 and TRBJ1-4; 8 positions match TRBD1. The V and J ends lost 5 bases and 0 bases, in that order; junction bases with no gene match: 29. The CDR3 is 24 residues long. Germline loops: CDR1 KGHSH, CDR2 LQKENI. DNA for the CDR3: TGTGCCAGCTCAGAGGACAGGGCGACGCCTAAGCCCAAAGACATCAGGCCAACTAATGAAAAACTGTTTTTT. Translating gives CASSEDRATPKPKDIRPTNEKLFF.

The rearrangement uses TRBV19 and TRBJ1-6; D remains ambiguous. This CDR3 contains 14 residues. The germline gives CDR1 LNHDA, CDR2 SQIVND (reference sequence). Deletions cut 3 bases from V and 4 bases from J, with 7 bases between. Here the CDR3 DNA reads TGTGCCAGTAGTATGGAGCTTTATAATTCACCCCTCCACTTT. This sequence encodes CASSMELYNSPLHF.

The genes are TRBV24-1 and TRBJ1-5; weak D call: TRBD1 (6 bases). This CDR3 has 12 residues. The V end was cut by 4 bases, the J end by 7 bases, with 7 bases between. Germline V gene data show CDR1 as KGHDR and CDR2 as SFDVKD. The CDR3 sequence is CATSDQGQPQHF. CDR3 in DNA: TGTGCCACCAGTGACCAGGGGCAGCCCCAGCATTTT.